This is a list of T cell receptor beta chains from one sample in a study of T cell responses to AZD1222 COVID-19 vaccine. This table comes from immunoSEQ multiplex PCR, and its TCRdb copy is limited to in-frame clones, with some not included. The repertoire has over 100,000 clones, around 90% of them found once; the top ten carry about 5%. The specimen was peripheral blood, collected on day 0 of AZD1222 vaccination. These receptors originate from an adult in good health. CDR3s include the opening cysteine and the closing phenylalanine or tryptophan. Fields, in order: CDR3 DNA, CDR3 protein, J gene, clone size, D gene, V gene, CDR3 length. The D gene is left open where the match is weak. Expanded clones are given a class, and other clones once, few, many or no size at all.

CDR3 DNA: TGTGCCAGCAGTCCGACCGGGACAGGGGGCTTCCACACCTTC
CDR3 protein: CASSPTGTGGFHTF
J gene: TRBJ1-2
clone size: NA
D gene: TRBD1
V gene: TRBV7-2
CDR3 length: 14

CDR3 DNA: TGTGCCAGCAGTGAAGAGGGACTACGCCAAGAGACCCAGTACTTC
CDR3 protein: CASSEEGLRQETQYF
J gene: TRBJ2-5
clone size: NA
D gene: TRBD2
V gene: TRBV6-1
CDR3 length: 15

CDR3 DNA: TGTGCCGGCCGGGGCCCTCAGGGACCCTCTGGCTACACCTTC
CDR3 protein: CAGRGPQGPSGYTF
J gene: TRBJ1-2
clone size: NA
D gene: NA
V gene: TRBV30
CDR3 length: 14

CDR3 DNA: TGCGCCAGCAGCTCCCAGGGGGCAGGGGGCTTAACTGAAGCTTTCTTT
CDR3 protein: CASSSQGAGGLTEAFF
J gene: TRBJ1-1
clone size: NA
D gene: TRBD1
V gene: TRBV5-1
CDR3 length: 16

CDR3 DNA: TGTGCCAGTAGCGCCGGGACCACTACGTTCGATGAGCAGTTCTTC
CDR3 protein: CASSAGTTTFDEQFF
J gene: TRBJ2-1
clone size: once
D gene: NA
V gene: TRBV19
CDR3 length: 15

CDR3 DNA: TGTGCCAGCAGCTTGGGAGAGGGAGGAAATGAAAAACTGTTTTTT
CDR3 protein: CASSLGEGGNEKLFF
J gene: TRBJ1-4
clone size: NA
D gene: NA
V gene: TRBV5-8
CDR3 length: 15

CDR3 DNA: TGTGCCAGAAGCCGCCACGGAAACACTGAAGCTTTCTTT
CDR3 protein: CARSRHGNTEAFF
J gene: TRBJ1-1
clone size: NA
D gene: NA
V gene: TRBV5-3
CDR3 length: 13

CDR3 DNA: TGTGCCAGCAGCAACCAACTAGCGGGATCTGAGACCCAGTACTTC
CDR3 protein: CASSNQLAGSETQYF
J gene: TRBJ2-5
clone size: NA
D gene: TRBD2
V gene: TRBV13
CDR3 length: 15

CDR3 DNA: TGCAGTGCTAGAGGGCCCAATGAGCAGTTCTTC
CDR3 protein: CSARGPNEQFF
J gene: TRBJ2-1
clone size: NA
D gene: NA
V gene: TRBV20-1
CDR3 length: 11

CDR3 DNA: TGTGCCAGCACCCTAGTGAGCGGGAGAAGGGATGAGCAGTTCTTC
CDR3 protein: CASTLVSGRRDEQFF
J gene: TRBJ2-1
clone size: NA
D gene: TRBD2
V gene: TRBV7-2
CDR3 length: 15

CDR3 DNA: TGCAGCGTTGTAGCAGGGTCCAATGAGCAGTTCTTC
CDR3 protein: CSVVAGSNEQFF
J gene: TRBJ2-1
clone size: NA
D gene: NA
V gene: TRBV29-1
CDR3 length: 12

CDR3 DNA: TGTGCCTGGCGAAGTCCCGCAGCTAACTATGGCTACACCTTC
CDR3 protein: CAWRSPAANYGYTF
J gene: TRBJ1-2
clone size: once
D gene: NA
V gene: TRBV30
CDR3 length: 14

CDR3 DNA: TGTGCCAGCAGCCTAGGCTCCCCAATGGGTGAGCAGTTCTTC
CDR3 protein: CASSLGSPMGEQFF
J gene: TRBJ2-1
clone size: NA
D gene: NA
V gene: TRBV7-2
CDR3 length: 14

CDR3 DNA: TGTGCCAGCAGTTACTTCGGCAGGGGTACCTACGAGCAGTACTTC
CDR3 protein: CASSYFGRGTYEQYF
J gene: TRBJ2-7
clone size: NA
D gene: NA
V gene: TRBV6-2/TRBV6-3
CDR3 length: 15

CDR3 DNA: TGTGCCAGCAGTTTTCTAGGGCTCGGCAATTCACCCCTCCACTTT
CDR3 protein: CASSFLGLGNSPLHF
J gene: TRBJ1-6
clone size: NA
D gene: NA
V gene: TRBV28
CDR3 length: 15

CDR3 DNA: TGTGCCAGCAGCCCCGGGACTGAAGCTTTCTTT
CDR3 protein: CASSPGTEAFF
J gene: TRBJ1-1
clone size: NA
D gene: NA
V gene: TRBV3-1/TRBV3-2
CDR3 length: 11

CDR3 DNA: TGTGCCAGCAGACCTACCGGACAGGGGGTTACTGAAGCTTTCTTT
CDR3 protein: CASRPTGQGVTEAFF
J gene: TRBJ1-1
clone size: NA
D gene: TRBD1
V gene: TRBV28
CDR3 length: 15

CDR3 DNA: TGTGCCAGCAGCCAAGTGAGCGGGGCTGAAGCTTTCTTT
CDR3 protein: CASSQVSGAEAFF
J gene: TRBJ1-1
clone size: NA
D gene: NA
V gene: TRBV3-1/TRBV3-2
CDR3 length: 13

CDR3 DNA: TGTGCCAGTAGTAGATCAGGGAGGGTAAGCACAGATACGCAGTATTTT
CDR3 protein: CASSRSGRVSTDTQYF
J gene: TRBJ2-3
clone size: NA
D gene: TRBD2
V gene: TRBV19
CDR3 length: 16

CDR3 DNA: TGTGCCAGCAGTTACGTGGGGAGGGGTACTGAGCAGTTCTTC
CDR3 protein: CASSYVGRGTEQFF
J gene: TRBJ2-1
clone size: NA
D gene: TRBD2
V gene: TRBV6-6
CDR3 length: 14

CDR3 DNA: TGTGCCACCAGTGATTCTGGGAGTAGTGAAAAACTGTTTTTT
CDR3 protein: CATSDSGSSEKLFF
J gene: TRBJ1-4
clone size: NA
D gene: NA
V gene: TRBV24-1
CDR3 length: 14

CDR3 DNA: TGTGCCAGTAGACCCAGGGAGGACTATGGCTACACCTTC
CDR3 protein: CASRPREDYGYTF
J gene: TRBJ1-2
clone size: NA
D gene: NA
V gene: TRBV19
CDR3 length: 13

CDR3 DNA: TGTGCCAGCAAAGATCCAGCAGGGCCCTATGGCTACACCTTC
CDR3 protein: CASKDPAGPYGYTF
J gene: TRBJ1-2
clone size: NA
D gene: NA
V gene: TRBV27
CDR3 length: 14